One T cell receptor beta chain is described in this entry. Its antigen is not identified. This sample was included in a study of shared clonotypes between healthy human individuals. The germline V gene encodes CDR1 SGHRS and CDR2 YFSETQ. V dropped 5 bases and J dropped 0 bases, with 11 bases sitting between them. The CDR3 sequence is 14 residues long. Study outcomes and limitations: An anticipated effect of sequencing depth on clonotype sharing among donors was recognized. Naive CD4 clonotypes were shared across several donors at approximately 5.3%.

Some clones are missing from TCRdb's copy, which holds only in-frame ones; the method was immunoSEQ multiplex PCR. The data show 2,500,000 or so clones, over 85% seen once. The source is a man between 18 and 35 years old in good health. This sequence joins TRBV5-1 and TRBJ1-1, with D maybe TRBD1 (5 bases). Sequenced: naive CD4+ T cells sorted from blood. Regarding subset: CD45RA+ positively selected. The CDR3 region has the DNA TGCGCCAGCAGGCCAGGGATCCTGAACACTGAAGCTTTCTTT. This codes for CASRPGILNTEAFF.